This T cell receptor beta chain is from a study of cytomegalovirus exposure and HLA in healthy donors. The CDR3 totals 15 residues. Germline CDR1 MGHRA, CDR2 YSYEKL. Trimming removed 0 bases at V and 3 bases at J, with 12 bases between. Vbeta (60) and Jbeta (13) primers were used in the PCR. The repertoire was sequenced with immunoSEQ multiplex PCR; TCRdb's copy has only in-frame clones and lacks some. Here the sample spans about 80,000 clones, 65% to 80% being singletons. In this sample, this clone turned up once. The sequence came from a human donor in good health. The rearrangement joins TRBV4-1 to TRBJ2-7; the D gene is possibly TRBD1 (6 bases). Specimen: PBMCs. CDR3 nucleotide sequence: TGCGCCAGCAGCCAAGATTCGGGACACGTCTACGAGCAGTACTTC. Amino acids: CASSQDSGHVYEQYF.